A single sample is the source of the 24 T cell receptor beta chains below, sequenced in a study of cytomegalovirus exposure and HLA in healthy donors. The PCR used 60 Vbeta and 13 Jbeta primers. Profiled with immunoSEQ multiplex PCR; TCRdb holds only in-frame clones, not every one. The table records tens of thousands of clones, around three quarters of them present only once. The sequencing input was PBMCs. The source of these receptors is a woman aged 40-49 years in good health and CMV-seronegative.

V gene TRBV29-1 combines with J gene TRBJ2-2, with 7 bases aligning to TRBD1. The CDR3 has 13 amino acids. With V trimmed by 5 bases and J by 5 bases, 5 bases remained unmatched. Germline values: CDR1 SQVTM, CDR2 ANQGSEA. CDR3 amino acids: CSVLKQGTGELFF. CDR3 in DNA: TGCAGCGTTCTCAAACAGGGGACCGGGGAGCTGTTTTTT.

The chain has TRBV11-1 and TRBJ1-3; no firm D call. Germline CDR1 and CDR2: SGHAT and FQDESV (reference sequence). Trimming took off 5 bases at V and 8 bases at J, with 7 bases between the two ends. This CDR3 has 11 amino acids. The CDR3 DNA is TGTGCCAGCAGCCCAGCGGACACCATATATTTT. It encodes CASSPADTIYF.

This clone was observed a few times. The J gene is TRBJ2-1, the V gene TRBV13; TRBD1 matches 9 bases. V was clipped by 5 bases and J by 2 bases; unmatched bases: 4. CDR3 length: 15 residues. From germline, CDR1 is PRHDT and CDR2 FYEKMQ (reference sequence). The CDR3 sequence is CASSIRDRAYNEQFF. The DNA for the CDR3 is TGTGCCAGCAGCATCCGGGACAGGGCCTACAATGAGCAGTTCTTC.

This clone was observed a few times. The V gene is TRBV7-8, the J gene TRBJ2-7; 8 nucleotides line up with TRBD1. The germline V gene encodes CDR1 SGHVS and CDR2 FQNEAQ. V was clipped by 5 bases and J by 7 bases; unmatched bases: 10. CDR3 length equals 14 residues. DNA of the CDR3: TGTGCCAGCAGCCTAGATCAGGGGGCGCGGGAGCAGTACTTC. This codes for CASSLDQGAREQYF.

The rearrangement joins TRBV11-2 to TRBJ2-1, with 10 bases lining up with TRBD2. CDR1 and CDR2 (germline): SGHAT, FQNNGV. V dropped 4 bases and J dropped 4; count of bases not matched to a gene: 16. CDR3 length: 19 residues. Here the CDR3 DNA reads TGTGCCAGCAGCTCCCAAACCCAAATCCAGCGGGGGGGATACAATGAGCAGTTCTTC. Translation gives CASSSQTQIQRGGYNEQFF. Full variable domain (rest looked up from reference TRBV11-2 and TRBJ2-1): EAGVAQSPRYKIIEKRQSVAFWCNPISGHATLYWYQQILGQGPKLLIQFQNNGVVDDSQLPKDRFSAERLKGVDSTLKIQPAKLEDSAVYLCASSSQTQIQRGGYNEQFFGPGTRLTVL.

This clone was found once. The chain is built from TRBV11-3 and TRBJ2-5; no clear D gene. Trimming stripped 3 bases from V and 2 bases from J, with 7 bases between. The CDR3 spans 13 residues. The germline CDR1 and CDR2 sequences are SGHNT and YENEEA. The CDR3 region is CASSLELQETQYF. The DNA for the CDR3 is TGTGCCAGCAGCTTGGAGCTACAAGAGACCCAGTACTTC.

The chain uses TRBV6-5 and TRBJ1-1, with TRBD1 matching over 10 bases. Per the germline V gene, CDR1 is MNHEY and CDR2 is SVGAGI. The ends lost 0 bases at V and 11 bases at J; junction bases unmatched: 6. The CDR3 sequence is 14 residues long. The CDR3 region has the DNA TGTGCCAGCAGTTACTCCGGACAGGGGGGCGGGGCTTTCTTT. The encoded protein is CASSYSGQGGGAFF.

The V call is TRBV6-4, the J call TRBJ2-3; 9 bases are shared with TRBD2. V dropped 5 bases and J dropped 4; count of bases not matched to a gene: 10. From germline, CDR1 is MRHNA and CDR2 SNTAGT. This CDR3 spans 16 amino acids. CDR3 DNA: TGTGCCAGCAGTTCCGATTTCGCGGGAGGGCCAGATACGCAGTATTTT. It specifies CASSSDFAGGPDTQYF.

The V and J genes are TRBV18 and TRBJ2-7; weak D call: TRBD1 (5 bases). Trimming cost V 2 bases and J 2 bases, with 16 bases left between them. From germline, CDR1 is KGHSH and CDR2 LQKENI. This CDR3 spans 16 amino acids. CDR3 sequence reads: CASSPFGAGQTYEQYF. In DNA, the CDR3 is TGTGCCAGCTCACCATTTGGGGCAGGGCAGACCTACGAGCAGTACTTC.

CDR3 sequence reads: CASRMAGGPIGELFF. Here the CDR3 DNA reads TGTGCCAGCAGGATGGCGGGAGGGCCGATCGGGGAGCTGTTTTTT. The chain combines TRBV27 with TRBJ2-2, with 9 bases lining up with TRBD2. With V trimmed by 6 bases and J by 7 bases, 9 bases remained unmatched. This CDR3 is built from 15 residues. CDR1 and CDR2 from the germline V gene are MNHEY and SMNVEV (reference sequence).

J is TRBJ2-1 and V is TRBV25-1, with 11 bases lining up with TRBD2. The CDR3 runs 15 residues. Germline-derived CDR1 and CDR2 are MGHDK and SYGVNS. V gave up 3 bases and J gave up 8 bases; unmatched junction bases: 6. CDR3 residues: CASSDPSGRRDEQFF. For the CDR3, the DNA is TGTGCCAGCAGTGACCCTAGCGGGAGGCGCGATGAGCAGTTCTTC.

This clone has just a few counts. The genes are TRBV21-1 and TRBJ2-7; the table calls TRBD1, which could not be checked here. TRBV21-1 is given as a pseudogene. This CDR3 region has 15 residues. CDR3 nucleotide sequence: TGTGCCAGCAGCAAAGATGGGGCAGGTTGCTACGAGCAGTACTTC. Its translation is CASSKDGAGCYEQYF.

The chain has TRBV10-3 and TRBJ2-3, with D tentatively TRBD2 (6 bases). CDR1 and CDR2 (germline): ENHRY, SYGVKD. V lost 0 bases and J 3 bases, leaving 16 bases between the germline ends. This CDR3 contains 17 residues. The CDR3 DNA sequence: TGTGCCATCAGTGAGTCGGGCGGGGTAAAGGTGACAGATACGCAGTATTTT. Amino acid sequence: CAISESGGVKVTDTQYF.

The gene calls are TRBV4-3 and TRBJ2-3; 8 bases line up with TRBD2. The CDR3 length is 16 residues. From germline, CDR1 is LGHNA and CDR2 YSLEER. V lost 5 bases, J lost 7 bases, and 14 bases stayed unmatched. The CDR3 loop is CASSDFPRTSRNTQYF. In nucleotides, the CDR3 is TGCGCCAGCAGCGATTTCCCGCGGACTAGCAGGAATACGCAGTATTTT.

The genes are TRBV2 and TRBJ2-5, with 14 positions matching TRBD2. The V and J ends lost 6 bases and 5 bases, in that order; junction bases with no gene match: 5. This CDR3 comprises 15 residues. Germline V gene lookup returns CDR1 SNHLY and CDR2 FYNNEI. The CDR3 sequence: CASSERLAGGETQYF. CDR3 DNA sequence: TGTGCCAGCAGCGAACGACTAGCGGGAGGGGAGACCCAGTACTTC. Full variable domain (outside the CDR3, taken from reference TRBV2 and TRBJ2-5): EPEVTQTPSHQVTQMGQEVILRCVPISNHLYFYWYRQILGQKVEFLVSFYNNEISEKSEIFDDQFSVERPDGSNFTLKIRSTKLEDSAMYFCASSERLAGGETQYFGPGTRLLVL.

J is TRBJ2-7 and V is TRBV10-2; 9 bases map to TRBD2. This CDR3 comprises 18 residues. Germline V gene sequence: CDR1 WSHSY, CDR2 SAAADI. J gave up 6 bases and V 3 bases, and 18 bases lay outside the gene matches. DNA for the CDR3: TGCGCCAGCAGTGATATGAATCTAGCGGGGAATCCGAAGGGCGAGCAGTACTTC. Translated, it gives CASSDMNLAGNPKGEQYF.

This chain joins TRBV15 and TRBJ2-2; 9 bases are shared with TRBD2. V lost 0 bases to trimming and J lost 1 base; unmatched junction nucleotides: 0. Germline CDR1 LNHNV, CDR2 YYDKDF (reference sequence). The CDR3 contains 16 residues. The CDR3 spells CATSREAGGNTGELFF. CDR3 nucleotides: TGTGCCACCAGCAGAGAAGCGGGAGGGAACACCGGGGAGCTGTTTTTT.

In its sample, this clone was seen a few times. The chain carries TRBV11-3 and TRBJ2-1; TRBD2 agrees at 14 bases. V lost 1 base and J lost 6; bases outside the gene matches: 8. The CDR3 contains 18 residues. The germline gives CDR1 SGHNT, CDR2 YENEEA. DNA of the CDR3: TGTGCCAGCAGCTTAGCCTCCGGGACTAGCGGGAGAGGCAATGAGCAGTTCTTC. It yields the protein CASSLASGTSGRGNEQFF.

The chain links TRBV7-8 to TRBJ2-1, with D possibly being TRBD2 (5 bases). The CDR3 is 14 residues long. V was shortened by 6 bases and J by 2 bases, with 11 bases between the two germline ends. Germline assignment: CDR1 SGHVS and CDR2 FQNEAQ. CDR3 residues: CASRGLAPYNEQFF. As DNA, the CDR3 is TGTGCCAGCAGGGGCCTAGCACCCTACAATGAGCAGTTCTTC. The whole variable domain, filled in from reference TRBV7-8 and TRBJ2-1, reads GAGVSQSPRYKVAKRGQDVALRCDPISGHVSLFWYQQALGQGPEFLTYFQNEAQLDKSGLPSDRFFAERPEGSVSTLKIQRTQQEDSAVYLCASRGLAPYNEQFFGPGTRLTVL.

V and J are TRBV6-1 and TRBJ2-7, with TRBD2 identical over 7 bases. The length of the CDR3 is 14 residues. Unmatched junction bases numbered 7, after V lost 6 bases and J lost 2 bases. In germline, CDR1 is MNHNS, CDR2 SASEGT. CDR3 coding DNA: TGTGCCAGCAGGGTATTCAGCGGGGCCTACGAGCAGTACTTC. Translation: CASRVFSGAYEQYF.

The CDR3 region is CASSYRGLDNEQFF. CDR3 DNA: TGTGCCAGCAGTTACCGCGGACTAGACAATGAGCAGTTCTTC. The rearrangement uses TRBV6-5 and TRBJ2-1, with 7 bases identical to TRBD2. V trimming: 2 bases; J trimming: 5 bases; junction bases outside the gene matches: 3. Germline V gene data show CDR1 as MNHEY and CDR2 as SVGAGI. CDR3 length: 14 amino acids.

This chain uses TRBV4-2 with TRBJ2-5, with 11 nucleotides matching TRBD2. There are 18 residues in the CDR3. CDR1 LGHNA and CDR2 YNFKEQ come from the germline V gene. V shed 4 bases and J 1 base; nucleotides not matched to a gene: 11. The DNA for the CDR3 is TGTGCCAGCAGCCCAGGGTTAGCGGGAGGGCCGAGCCAAGAGACCCAGTACTTC. It yields the protein CASSPGLAGGPSQETQYF.

The V call is TRBV25-1, the J call TRBJ2-2; 11 bases fit TRBD2. The CDR3 is 18 amino acids. The V gene end was trimmed by 5 bases and the J gene end by 1 base; junction bases not matched to a gene: 9. Germline V CDR1 and CDR2: MGHDK, SYGVNS. The DNA of the CDR3 is TGTGCCAGCAGTCCCCCCCCCGGGACTAGCGGGAACACCGGGGAGCTGTTTTTT. The encoded protein is CASSPPPGTSGNTGELFF.

The gene calls are TRBV19 and TRBJ1-5; D is possibly TRBD1 (5 bases). Looked up from germline, CDR1 is LNHDA and CDR2 is SQIVND (reference sequence). The V and J ends lost 3 bases and 3 bases respectively, with 6 bases between them. The CDR3 runs to 13 residues. For the CDR3, the DNA is TGTGCCAGTAGTATCAGGGCCAATCAGCCCCAGCATTTT. Translated: CASSIRANQPQHF.